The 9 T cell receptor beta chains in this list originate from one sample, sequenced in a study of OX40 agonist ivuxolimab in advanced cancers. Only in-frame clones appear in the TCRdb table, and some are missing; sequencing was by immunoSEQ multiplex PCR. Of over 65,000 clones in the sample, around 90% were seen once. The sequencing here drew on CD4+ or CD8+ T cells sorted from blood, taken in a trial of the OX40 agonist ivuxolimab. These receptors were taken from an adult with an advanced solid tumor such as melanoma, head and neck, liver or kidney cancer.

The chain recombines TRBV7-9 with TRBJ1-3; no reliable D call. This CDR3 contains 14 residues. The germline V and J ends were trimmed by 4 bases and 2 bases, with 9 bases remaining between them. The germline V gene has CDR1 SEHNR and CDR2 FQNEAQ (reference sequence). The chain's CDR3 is CASSYPAAGNTIYF. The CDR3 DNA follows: TGTGCCAGCAGCTACCCGGCGGCTGGAAACACCATATATTTT.

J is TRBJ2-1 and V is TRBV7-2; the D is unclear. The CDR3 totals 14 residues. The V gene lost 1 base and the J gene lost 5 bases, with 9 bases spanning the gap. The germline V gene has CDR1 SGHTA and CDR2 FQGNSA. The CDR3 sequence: CASSLVGKDNEQFF. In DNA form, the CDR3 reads TGTGCCAGCAGCTTAGTTGGGAAGGACAATGAGCAGTTCTTC.

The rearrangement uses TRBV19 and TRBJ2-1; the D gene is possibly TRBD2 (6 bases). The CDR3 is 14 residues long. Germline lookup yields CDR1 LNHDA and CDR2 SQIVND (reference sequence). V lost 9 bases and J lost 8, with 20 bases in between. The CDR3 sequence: CARDSAGLSDEQFF. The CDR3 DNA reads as TGTGCCAGGGATTCAGCGGGTCTTTCCGATGAGCAGTTCTTC.

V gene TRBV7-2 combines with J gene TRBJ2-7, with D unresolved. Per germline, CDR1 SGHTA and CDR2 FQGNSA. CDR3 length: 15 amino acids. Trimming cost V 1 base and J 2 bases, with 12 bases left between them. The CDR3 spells CASSLELQSTYEQYF. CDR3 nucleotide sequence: TGTGCCAGCAGCTTAGAACTGCAGAGCACCTACGAGCAGTACTTC.

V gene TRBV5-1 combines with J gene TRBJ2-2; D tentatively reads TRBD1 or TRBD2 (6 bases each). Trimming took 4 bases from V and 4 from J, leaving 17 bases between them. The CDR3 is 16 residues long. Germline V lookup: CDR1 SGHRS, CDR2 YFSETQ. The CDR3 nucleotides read TGCGCCAGCAGCCCGATCACCGGGGGCGGCACCGGGGAGCTGTTTTTT. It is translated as CASSPITGGGTGELFF.

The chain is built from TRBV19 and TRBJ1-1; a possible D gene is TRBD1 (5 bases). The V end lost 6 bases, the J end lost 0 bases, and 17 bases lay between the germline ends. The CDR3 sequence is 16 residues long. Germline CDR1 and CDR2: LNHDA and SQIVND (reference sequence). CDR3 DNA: TGTGCCAGTAGCACGCGTACAGAGGGGCTGAACACTGAAGCTTTCTTT. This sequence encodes CASSTRTEGLNTEAFF.

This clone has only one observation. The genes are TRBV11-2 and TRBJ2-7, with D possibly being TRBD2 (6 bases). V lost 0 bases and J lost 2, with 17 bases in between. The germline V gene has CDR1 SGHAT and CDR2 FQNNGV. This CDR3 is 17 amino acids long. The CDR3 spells CASSLDRAGGGTYEQYF. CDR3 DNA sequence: TGTGCCAGCAGCTTAGATCGTGCTGGAGGAGGGACCTACGAGCAGTACTTC.

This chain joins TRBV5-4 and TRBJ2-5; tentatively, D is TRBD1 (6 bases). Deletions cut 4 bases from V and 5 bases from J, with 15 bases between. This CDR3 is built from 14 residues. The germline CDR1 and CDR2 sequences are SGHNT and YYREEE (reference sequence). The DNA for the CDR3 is TGTGCCAGCAGCCTAGGGGGTGTTGGGGAGACCCAGTACTTC. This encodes CASSLGGVGETQYF.

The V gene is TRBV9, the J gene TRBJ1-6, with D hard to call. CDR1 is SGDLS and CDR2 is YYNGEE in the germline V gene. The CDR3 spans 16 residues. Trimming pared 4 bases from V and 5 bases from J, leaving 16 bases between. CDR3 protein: CASSPAPEANNSPLHF. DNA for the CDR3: TGTGCCAGCAGCCCGGCCCCCGAGGCTAATAATTCACCCCTCCACTTT. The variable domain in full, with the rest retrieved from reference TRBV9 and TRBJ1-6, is DSGVTQTPKHLITATGQRVTLRCSPRSGDLSVYWYQQSLDQGLQFLIQYYNGEERAKGNILERFSAQQFPDLHSELNLSSLELGDSALYFCASSPAPEANNSPLHFGNGTRLTVT.